A selection of T cell receptor beta chains follows, all from one sample in a study of regulatory T cells in long-lasting Graves disease. In TCRdb, the multiplex PCR reads were re-called with MiXCR into one record per CDR3 protein. This sample has roughly 400,000 distinct CDR3 sequences, with roughly 20% found just once. Sequenced material: peripheral blood mononuclear cells (PBMCs), taken when the disease was refractory, from a patient treated with antithyroid drugs. The receptor set was obtained from a female donor with Graves disease. Both conserved end residues are part of each CDR3. A D gene is named only where the DNA matches it firmly. The size of a clone is reported for some rows only, either as once, few or many, or as a class for expanded clones.

j_gene	v_gene	d_gene	abundance	CDR3aa	CDR3nt
TRBJ2-3	TRBV20-1	.	.	CSARASGFRTDTQYF	TGCAGTGCTAGAGCCTCAGGGTTTCGTACAGATACGCAGTATTTT
TRBJ1-2	TRBV12-3/TRBV12-4	.	few	CASSLRDSCYGYTF	TGTGCCAGCAGTTTGAGGGACTCCTGCTATGGCTACACCTTC
TRBJ2-5	TRBV25-1	TRBD2	few	CASSEYGLAGVYETQYF	TGTGCCAGCAGTGAATATGGACTAGCGGGAGTATATGAGACCCAGTACTTC
TRBJ1-4	TRBV12-3/TRBV12-4	.	many	CASMRSGEKLFF	TGTGCCAGCATGAGGTCGGGTGAAAAACTGTTTTTT
TRBJ1-2	TRBV28	.	many	CASAEGRDGYTF	TGTGCCAGCGCAGAGGGTCGTGACGGCTACACCTTC
TRBJ1-1	TRBV13	.	.	CASSFLNQNTEAFF	TGTGCCAGCAGCTTTCTAAACCAGAACACTGAAGCTTTCTTT
TRBJ1-4	TRBV5-1	.	few	CASRLRAPGEKLFF	TGCGCCAGCAGACTAAGGGCTCCGGGGGAAAAACTGTTTTTT
TRBJ2-5	TRBV20-1	.	.	CSASSPDQETQYF	TGCAGTGCCAGCAGCCCAGACCAAGAGACCCAGTACTTC
TRBJ2-1	TRBV27	TRBD1	once	CASSPGQGNYNEQFF	TGTGCCAGCAGCCCAGGACAGGGGAACTACAATGAGCAGTTCTTC
TRBJ2-7	TRBV28	TRBD2	many	CASSTGGGTSGPFYEQYF	TGTGCCAGCAGTACCGGAGGGGGGACTAGCGGGCCCTTCTACGAGCAGTACTTC